This TCR beta chain was identified in a study of blood T cell repertoires in COVID-19. With V trimmed by 4 bases and J by 4 bases, 8 bases remained unmatched. The CDR3 is 15 residues long. Germline V gene data show CDR1 as MNHEY and CDR2 as SVGAGI. This table comes from immunoSEQ multiplex PCR, and its TCRdb copy is limited to in-frame clones, with some not included. The sample gives 150,000 to 200,000 clones, about 90% of which show up once; around 1.2% is in the top ten. The genes are TRBV6-5 and TRBJ2-5; 8 bases are shared with TRBD2. This clonotype was obtained from a human donor with acute COVID-19. The donor label of this sample is uncertain. Input material: PBMCs or T cells enriched from blood (not recorded which). CDR3 nucleotides: TGTGCCAGCAGTTTCCGAGCGGGGGCCGGAGAGACCCAGTACTTC. Amino acids: CASSFRAGAGETQYF.